This is a list of T cell receptor beta chains from one sample in a study of cytomegalovirus exposure and HLA in healthy donors. Some clones are missing from TCRdb's copy, which holds only in-frame ones; the method was immunoSEQ multiplex PCR. Among roughly 250,000 clones listed, approximately 80% were seen once. Material for sequencing was PBMCs. Receptor source: a girl aged 2-9 years in good health and CMV-seronegative. The CDR3 runs from the conserved cysteine through the conserved F or W. A D gene is named only where the DNA matches it firmly. Expanded clones are given a class, and other clones once, few, many or no size at all.

.	once	TRBJ1-1	TRBV18	TGTGCCAGCTCACCACGGTTCTTGAGGGAGCCTACGTCTAACACTGAAGCTTTCTTT	CASSPRFLREPTSNTEAFF
.	few	TRBJ1-4	TRBV6-1	TGTGCCAGCAGTGAAGAGTCCCAGGAAAAACTGTTTTTT	CASSEESQEKLFF
.	.	TRBJ2-1	TRBV15	TGTGCCACCAGCTCGAGGGTGGCGGTCTTGTCCTACAATGAGCAGTTCTTC	CATSSRVAVLSYNEQFF
.	.	TRBJ1-1	TRBV5-4	TGTGCCAGCAGCTCTACTACTGAAGCTTTCTTT	CASSSTTEAFF
.	.	TRBJ2-5	TRBV6-5	TGTGCCAGCAGTTACTCCACGGGAGCCCAAGAGACCCAGTACTTC	CASSYSTGAQETQYF
TRBD1	.	TRBJ2-7	TRBV27	TGTGCCAGCAGTTTACTGGGACAGGGGGCGGGCGAGCAGTACTTC	CASSLLGQGAGEQYF
.	.	TRBJ2-7	TRBV7-6	TGTGCCAGCAGCTTAGGGGCCCAAAGCTACGAGCAGTACTTC	CASSLGAQSYEQYF
TRBD1	.	TRBJ2-3	TRBV18	TGTGCCAGCTCACCCCGGACAGGATCCGATACGCAGTATTTT	CASSPRTGSDTQYF
TRBD2	.	TRBJ2-1	TRBV5-4	TGTGCCAGCAGCTCGAGGACTAGCGGGAACGACAATGAGCAGTTCTTC	CASSSRTSGNDNEQFF
TRBD2	.	TRBJ2-1	TRBV29-1	TGCAGCGACACTCCGGGACTAGCGTATACACATGAGCAGTTCTTC	CSDTPGLAYTHEQFF
.	.	TRBJ2-2	TRBV7-8	TGTGCCAGCAGCCCGGCATGGGCAGAGAACACCGGGGAGCTGTTTTTT	CASSPAWAENTGELFF
TRBD1	.	TRBJ1-2	TRBV10-1	TGCGCCAGCAGTGGGGACAGGGGGCGCCGGGGCTACACCTTC	CASSGDRGRRGYTF
.	.	TRBJ1-1	TRBV4-1	TGCGCCAGCAGCCTCATACAGGGCCGGTTCACTGAAGCTTTCTTT	CASSLIQGRFTEAFF
.	.	TRBJ2-1	TRBV7-2	TGTGCCAGCAGCTTAGTGGCTGCGGGGCGTGAGCAGTTCTTC	CASSLVAAGREQFF
.	.	TRBJ2-1	TRBV5-1	TGCGCCAGCAGCTCCCTAAATCACTACAATGAGCAGTTCTTC	CASSSLNHYNEQFF
TRBD2	once	TRBJ2-2	TRBV5-4	TGTGCCAGCTCTTGGAGTAGCGGGAACACTGGGGAGCTGTTTTTT	CASSWSSGNTGELFF
.	.	TRBJ1-2	TRBV2	TGTGCCAGCAGTAACCAGGTTTTCTATGGCTACACCTTC	CASSNQVFYGYTF
TRBD2	.	TRBJ2-7	TRBV7-9	TGTGCCAGCAGCAACAGCGGGGGGGCTTACGAGCAGTACTTC	CASSNSGGAYEQYF
.	once	TRBJ1-3	TRBV7-2	TGTGCCAGCAGCTTATTAGCAGGGTCTGGAAACACCATATATTTT	CASSLLAGSGNTIYF
.	.	TRBJ1-1	TRBV11-2	TGTGCCAGCAGCCACCCCGGGGTGCGGGCTTTCTTT	CASSHPGVRAFF
.	.	TRBJ1-3	TRBV15	TGTGCCACCAGCAGAGAGAGCGGGGCGGGAAACACCATATATTTT	CATSRESGAGNTIYF
.	.	TRBJ2-7	TRBV27	TGTGCCAGCAGTCCCACAGGGTTCTACGAGCAGTACTTC	CASSPTGFYEQYF
TRBD1	.	TRBJ2-7	TRBV6-1	TGTGCCAGCAGTGAGTACAGGGGCGAGCAGTACTTC	CASSEYRGEQYF
.	.	TRBJ1-2	TRBV29-1	TGCAGCGTTGATGGGCGGGGAGGCGGTGGCTACACCTTC	CSVDGRGGGGYTF
.	.	TRBJ2-4	TRBV2	TGTGCCAGCAGTTCGGACAGAAGAGCTCTAGCCAAAAACATTCAGTACTTC	CASSSDRRALAKNIQYF
.	.	TRBJ2-5	TRBV29-1	TGCAGCGTTGAAGGTACTGCGGGGACCCAGTACTTC	CSVEGTAGTQYF
TRBD1	.	TRBJ2-7	TRBV5-4	TGTGCCAGCAGCTTTATTGGGACAGGGTCCGCCGAGCAGTACTTC	CASSFIGTGSAEQYF
.	.	TRBJ2-1	TRBV10-2	TGCGCCAGCAGTGATTTTCTGAGCGGCAAGTACAATGAGCAGTTCTTC	CASSDFLSGKYNEQFF
TRBD1	.	TRBJ2-1	TRBV7-9	TGTGCCAGCAGGAGTCAGGGACAGGGGGAGTCGAATGAGCAGTTCTTC	CASRSQGQGESNEQFF
TRBD1	.	TRBJ2-5	TRBV5-6	TGTGCCAGCAGCTTGACAGGGGGACAGGAGCAGTACTTC	CASSLTGGQEQYF
TRBD2	.	TRBJ2-3	TRBV4-1	TGCGCCAGCAGCGGTAGCGGGGGGACCTCAGATACGCAGTATTTT	CASSGSGGTSDTQYF